A selection of T cell receptor beta chains follows, all from one sample in a study of blood T cell repertoires in COVID-19. Using immunoSEQ multiplex PCR, the repertoire was profiled, and TCRdb retains in-frame clones only, with some absent. The table shows a few hundred thousand clones, with 92% occurring only once. Sample: PBMCs or T cells enriched from blood (not recorded which). These receptors all come from a woman in her 30s who had recovered from COVID-19. Each CDR3 is given with its conserved first and last residue. A D gene is named only where the DNA matches it firmly.

cdr3_length: 14
v_call: TRBV6-5
d_call: TRBD1
j_call: TRBJ1-6
cdr3_aa: CASNLDRYNSPLHF
cdr3_nt: TGTGCCAGCAACTTGGACAGGTATAATTCACCCCTCCACTTT

cdr3_length: 12
v_call: TRBV6-5
d_call: TRBD2
j_call: TRBJ2-5
cdr3_aa: CATRLASETQYF
cdr3_nt: TGTGCCACCCGACTAGCTAGTGAGACCCAGTACTTC

cdr3_length: 16
v_call: TRBV10-3
d_call: -
j_call: TRBJ2-6
cdr3_aa: CAISSDGRGGANVLTF
cdr3_nt: TGTGCCATCAGTTCGGACGGCCGCGGGGGGGCCAACGTCCTGACTTTC

cdr3_length: 13
v_call: TRBV28
d_call: -
j_call: TRBJ1-2
cdr3_aa: CASSFVDSYGYTF
cdr3_nt: TGTGCCAGCAGTTTTGTAGATAGCTATGGCTACACCTTC

cdr3_length: 13
v_call: TRBV15
d_call: -
j_call: TRBJ1-1
cdr3_aa: CATSRDKNTEAFF
cdr3_nt: TGTGCCACCAGCAGAGACAAAAACACTGAAGCTTTCTTT

cdr3_length: 11
v_call: TRBV12-5
d_call: -
j_call: TRBJ2-7
cdr3_aa: CARPRVGEQYF
cdr3_nt: TGTGCCCGGCCGCGGGTTGGCGAGCAGTACTTC

cdr3_length: 15
v_call: TRBV24-1
d_call: TRBD1
j_call: TRBJ2-3
cdr3_aa: CATSDAGTGVNTQYF
cdr3_nt: TGTGCCACCAGTGATGCTGGGACAGGGGTGAATACGCAGTATTTT

cdr3_length: 12
v_call: TRBV11-2
d_call: -
j_call: TRBJ2-7
cdr3_aa: CASSLLGYEQYF
cdr3_nt: TGTGCCAGCAGCCTCCTAGGCTACGAGCAGTACTTC

cdr3_length: 15
v_call: TRBV7-2
d_call: -
j_call: TRBJ2-7
cdr3_aa: CASSSFLGYGYEQYF
cdr3_nt: TGTGCCAGCAGCTCCTTCCTCGGATACGGGTACGAGCAGTACTTC

cdr3_length: 13
v_call: TRBV6-5
d_call: TRBD1
j_call: TRBJ2-7
cdr3_aa: CASRSGQGYEQYF
cdr3_nt: TGTGCCAGCAGGTCCGGACAGGGCTACGAGCAGTACTTC

cdr3_length: 14
v_call: TRBV27
d_call: -
j_call: TRBJ1-5
cdr3_aa: CASSVQGDNQPQHF
cdr3_nt: TGTGCCAGCAGTGTACAGGGAGACAATCAGCCCCAGCATTTT

cdr3_length: 13
v_call: TRBV7-2
d_call: -
j_call: TRBJ2-5
cdr3_aa: CASSLNGAETQYF
cdr3_nt: TGTGCCAGCAGCTTAAATGGAGCGGAGACCCAGTACTTC

cdr3_length: 15
v_call: TRBV5-1
d_call: TRBD2
j_call: TRBJ2-1
cdr3_aa: CASSSTSGNGNEQFF
cdr3_nt: TGCGCCAGCAGCTCGACTAGCGGGAATGGCAATGAGCAGTTCTTC

cdr3_length: 15
v_call: TRBV9
d_call: -
j_call: TRBJ2-1
cdr3_aa: CASSVISSSYNEQFF
cdr3_nt: TGTGCCAGCAGCGTAATTTCGAGCTCCTACAATGAGCAGTTCTTC

cdr3_length: 14
v_call: TRBV15
d_call: -
j_call: TRBJ1-2
cdr3_aa: CATSRAGSPYGYTF
cdr3_nt: TGTGCCACCAGCAGAGCCGGGTCCCCCTATGGCTACACCTTC

cdr3_length: 17
v_call: TRBV4-1
d_call: TRBD2
j_call: TRBJ2-1
cdr3_aa: CASSQLLGQREMDEQFF
cdr3_nt: TGCGCCAGCAGCCAACTCCTGGGGCAGCGGGAAATGGATGAGCAGTTCTTC

cdr3_length: 13
v_call: TRBV14
d_call: -
j_call: TRBJ2-7
cdr3_aa: CASSPGDIYEQYF
cdr3_nt: TGTGCCAGCAGTCCGGGAGATATCTACGAGCAGTACTTC

cdr3_length: 16
v_call: TRBV9
d_call: TRBD1
j_call: TRBJ2-3
cdr3_aa: CASSTRGQGGSDTQYF
cdr3_nt: TGTGCCAGCAGCACCCGGGGACAGGGGGGATCAGATACGCAGTATTTT

cdr3_length: 15
v_call: TRBV3-1/TRBV3-2
d_call: -
j_call: TRBJ2-1
cdr3_aa: CASSQQPHPNNEQFF
cdr3_nt: TGTGCCAGCAGCCAACAACCACATCCGAACAATGAGCAGTTCTTC